This record concerns one T cell receptor beta chain sequence. Other DNA sequences of this sample code for an identical CDR3. The protocol was immunoSEQ multiplex PCR, while the TCRdb copy is restricted to in-frame clones and leaves out a portion. The data show approximately 500,000 clones, roughly 89% seen once. The data stem from a study of blood T cell repertoires in COVID-19. The sequenced sample was peripheral blood. The sequence was collected from a woman between 50 and 59 years old with COVID-19, enrolled during active disease.

DNA of the CDR3: TGCGCCAGCAGCTTACAGGGGGCCGGTGGGGCCAACGTCCTGACTTTC. Its protein is CASSLQGAGGANVLTF. The chain employs TRBV5-1 and TRBJ2-6, with 9 bases lining up with TRBD1. Germline trimming cut 2 bases from V and 3 bases from J; bases unmatched to any gene: 3. CDR3 size: 16 residues. The germline gives CDR1 SGHRS, CDR2 YFSETQ.